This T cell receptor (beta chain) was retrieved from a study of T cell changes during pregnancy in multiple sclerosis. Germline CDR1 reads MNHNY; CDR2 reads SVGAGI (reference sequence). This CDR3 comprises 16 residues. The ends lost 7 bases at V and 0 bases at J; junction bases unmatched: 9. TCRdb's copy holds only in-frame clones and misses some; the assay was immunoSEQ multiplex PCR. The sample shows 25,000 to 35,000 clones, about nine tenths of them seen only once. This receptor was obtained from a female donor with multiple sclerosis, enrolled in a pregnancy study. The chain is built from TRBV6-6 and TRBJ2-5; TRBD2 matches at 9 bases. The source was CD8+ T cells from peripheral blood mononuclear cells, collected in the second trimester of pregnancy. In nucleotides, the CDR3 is TGTGCCAGCATCTCGGCGGGGGGGATGTACCAAGAGACCCAGTACTTC. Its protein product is CASISAGGMYQETQYF.